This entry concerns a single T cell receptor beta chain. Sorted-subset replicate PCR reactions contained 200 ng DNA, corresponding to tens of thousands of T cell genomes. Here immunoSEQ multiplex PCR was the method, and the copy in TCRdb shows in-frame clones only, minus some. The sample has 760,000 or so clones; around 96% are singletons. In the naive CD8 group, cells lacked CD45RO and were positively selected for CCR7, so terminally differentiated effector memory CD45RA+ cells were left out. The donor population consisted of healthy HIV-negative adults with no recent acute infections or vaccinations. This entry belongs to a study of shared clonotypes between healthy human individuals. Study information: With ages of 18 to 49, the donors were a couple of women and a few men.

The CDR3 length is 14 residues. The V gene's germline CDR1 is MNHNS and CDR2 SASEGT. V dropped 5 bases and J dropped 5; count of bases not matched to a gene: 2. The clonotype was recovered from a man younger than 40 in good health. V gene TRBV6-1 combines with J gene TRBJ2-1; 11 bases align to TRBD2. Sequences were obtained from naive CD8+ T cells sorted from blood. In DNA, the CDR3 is TGTGCCAGCAGTTTACTAGCGGGAGACAATGAGCAGTTCTTC. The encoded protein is CASSLLAGDNEQFF.